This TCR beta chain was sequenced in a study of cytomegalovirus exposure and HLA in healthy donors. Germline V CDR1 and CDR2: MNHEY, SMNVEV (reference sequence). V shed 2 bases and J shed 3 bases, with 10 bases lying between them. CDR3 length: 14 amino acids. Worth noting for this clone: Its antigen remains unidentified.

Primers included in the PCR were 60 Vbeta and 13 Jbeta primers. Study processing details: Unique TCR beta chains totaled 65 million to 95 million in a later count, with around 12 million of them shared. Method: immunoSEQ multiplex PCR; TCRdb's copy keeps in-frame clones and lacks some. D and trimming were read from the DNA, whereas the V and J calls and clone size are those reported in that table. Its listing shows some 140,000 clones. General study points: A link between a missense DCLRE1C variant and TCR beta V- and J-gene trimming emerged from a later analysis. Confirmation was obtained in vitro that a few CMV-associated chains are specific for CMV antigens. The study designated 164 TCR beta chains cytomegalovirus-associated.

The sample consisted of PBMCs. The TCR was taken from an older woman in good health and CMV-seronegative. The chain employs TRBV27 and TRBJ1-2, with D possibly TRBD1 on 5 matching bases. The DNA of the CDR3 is TGTGCCAGCAGTTTAGACCCAGGGTACTATGGCTACACCTTC. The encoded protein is CASSLDPGYYGYTF.